A single sample is the source of the 17 T cell receptor beta chains below, sequenced in a study of blood T cell repertoires in COVID-19. Assay: immunoSEQ multiplex PCR; the TCRdb copy retains only in-frame clones and omits some. The profile covers approximately 68,000 clones, with roughly 80% appearing a single time and about 6.5% taken by the ten largest. Source material: peripheral blood. The source of these receptors is a woman aged 55-69 years with acute or convalescent COVID-19.

V usage is TRBV19 and J usage is TRBJ2-1; 7 nucleotides line up with TRBD1. Germline V gene data show CDR1 as LNHDA and CDR2 as SQIVND (reference sequence). The V gene end was trimmed by 3 bases and the J gene end by 0 bases; junction bases not matched to a gene: 5. CDR3 size: 16 residues. The CDR3 is CASSIPPGGSYNEQFF. DNA for the CDR3: TGTGCCAGTAGTATTCCTCCAGGGGGCTCCTACAATGAGCAGTTCTTC.

V and J are TRBV19 and TRBJ1-2; 7 bases line up with TRBD1. The CDR3 is made up of 15 amino acids. From germline, CDR1 is LNHDA and CDR2 SQIVND (reference sequence). With V trimmed by 11 bases and J by 2 bases, 14 bases remained unmatched. The DNA for the CDR3 is TGTGCCTCCTGGGAGGTAACAGGGGTGAACTATGGCTACACCTTC. It yields the protein CASWEVTGVNYGYTF.

J is TRBJ1-2 and V is TRBV21-1; whether TRBD1, the table's D call, matches the DNA was not checked. TRBV21-1 is assigned pseudogene status. The CDR3 totals 17 residues. CDR3 DNA: TGTGCCAGCATCGCAAGCAGGGACAGGGGGGCTAACTATGGCTACACCTTC. This gives the protein CASIASRDRGANYGYTF.

This clone showed up just a few times. The chain couples TRBV12-3 or TRBV12-4 to TRBJ1-1; the D gene is possibly TRBD1 (6 bases). V was trimmed by 4 bases and J by 6 bases, leaving 9 bases between them. The CDR3 totals 12 residues. CDR3 loop: CASSSPGAEAFF. The CDR3 bases are TGTGCCAGCAGTTCCCCAGGGGCTGAAGCTTTCTTT.

The V call is TRBV10-3, the J call TRBJ1-4; TRBD1 might be the D (6 bases). From germline, CDR1 is ENHRY and CDR2 SYGVKD. The CDR3 is 14 residues long. The V and J ends lost 4 bases and 7 bases respectively, with 13 bases between them. In DNA, the CDR3 is TGTGCCATCAGTGTTCGGGACAATTCTGAAAAACTGTTTTTT. Its translation is CAISVRDNSEKLFF.

This clone was counted a few times. J is TRBJ2-7 and V is TRBV9; 10 nucleotides align to TRBD1. Trimming removed 0 bases from V and 2 bases from J; junction bases left unmatched: 2. CDR1 and CDR2 from the germline V gene are SGDLS and YYNGEE. The CDR3 totals 15 residues. The CDR3 region has the DNA TGTGCCAGCAGCGTAGGGGGGACAGGGGCCTACGAGCAGTACTTC. Translation: CASSVGGTGAYEQYF.

The genes are TRBV3-1 (or the pseudogene TRBV3-2) and TRBJ1-1; 8 bases agree with TRBD1. The CDR3 has 15 amino acids. CDR1 is LGHDT, CDR2 YNNKEL, per germline (reference sequence). The trim removed 5 bases at V and 1 base at J, leaving 6 bases unmatched. The CDR3 loop reads CASSSTGTGNTEAFF. In DNA, the CDR3 is TGTGCCAGCAGCTCCACCGGGACAGGGAACACTGAAGCTTTCTTT.

The chain is built from TRBV24-1 and TRBJ2-2; D is ambiguous. The length of the CDR3 is 15 residues. Germline V gene lookup returns CDR1 KGHDR and CDR2 SFDVKD. Trimming removed 4 bases from V and 1 base from J, with 9 bases in between. CDR3 DNA: TGTGCCACCAGTGACACGACAAGGAACACCGGGGAGCTGTTTTTT. This encodes CATSDTTRNTGELFF.

The chain couples TRBV12-2 to TRBJ2-2; the DNA was not used to check the table's D call, TRBD2. TRBV12-2 represents a pseudogene. The CDR3 contains 14 residues. In DNA form, the CDR3 reads TGTGCAAGTCGCTTAGAGTGGGGGGTCGGGGAGCTGTTTTTT. Its translation: CASRLEWGVGELFF.

In its sample, this clone was seen a few times. The rearrangement links TRBV5-1 to TRBJ1-4; 11 bases map to TRBD1. Germline V gene sequence: CDR1 SGHRS, CDR2 YFSETQ. The CDR3 loop spans 15 amino acids. V was clipped by 4 bases and J by 6 bases; unmatched bases: 5. As DNA, the CDR3 is TGCGCCAGCAGCGGACAGGGGGCTAAGGATGAAAAACTGTTTTTT. The encoded protein is CASSGQGAKDEKLFF.

The rearrangement joins TRBV6-4 to TRBJ1-1, with D unclear. V was shortened by 5 bases and J by 0 bases, with 7 bases between the two germline ends. CDR3 length: 13 residues. Germline CDR1 reads MRHNA; CDR2 reads SNTAGT. CDR3 bases: TGTGCCAGCAGTATGCAGTTGAACACTGAAGCTTTCTTT. This encodes CASSMQLNTEAFF.

The chain employs TRBV5-1 and TRBJ1-1, with 8 bases that match TRBD1. CDR3 length: 15 residues. The germline V gene has CDR1 SGHRS and CDR2 YFSETQ. The V and J ends lost 4 bases and 6 bases, in that order; junction bases with no gene match: 11. The CDR3 nucleotides are TGCGCCAGCAGCCTAGGAGGACAGGGTGCGTCTGAAGCTTTCTTT. Translating it yields CASSLGGQGASEAFF.

V and J are TRBV7-6 and TRBJ1-4; 8 bases fit TRBD1. CDR1 and CDR2 from the germline V gene are SGHVS and FNYEAQ. CDR3 length: 20 amino acids. Germline trimming cut 6 bases from V and 8 bases from J; bases unmatched to any gene: 26. The CDR3 reads CASSKKGTGTGGVRAEKLFF. DNA for the CDR3: TGTGCCAGCAGTAAAAAGGGTACCGGGACAGGAGGGGTTAGGGCCGAAAAACTGTTTTTT.

The rearrangement links TRBV6-5 to TRBJ1-1, with 7 bases identical to TRBD1. J gave up 3 bases and V 10 bases, and 5 bases lay outside the gene matches. The CDR3 runs to 12 residues. CDR1 MNHEY and CDR2 SVGAGI come from the germline V gene. CDR3 loop: CAIGTVDTEAFF. The CDR3 DNA is TGTGCCATCGGGACAGTCGACACTGAAGCTTTCTTT.

The chain recombines TRBV6-5 with TRBJ1-2; possible D gene TRBD1, 5 bases. The CDR3 loop spans 15 amino acids. Trimming shortened V by 6 bases and J by 0 bases, and 14 bases separated the two germline ends. Germline lookup yields CDR1 MNHEY and CDR2 SVGAGI. The CDR3 reads CASRPGGTSNYGYTF. CDR3 in DNA: TGTGCCAGCAGGCCGGGAGGGACTTCTAACTATGGCTACACCTTC.

This clone occurred a few times. The gene calls are TRBV19 and TRBJ1-1; perhaps TRBD1 as D (6 bases). CDR1 is LNHDA, CDR2 SQIVND, per germline (reference sequence). CDR3 length: 13 residues. V was clipped by 8 bases and J by 3 bases, with 13 bases between them. The CDR3 DNA reads TGTGCCAGTCGGACGACAGGAGACACTGAAGCTTTCTTT. Translated: CASRTTGDTEAFF. Based on the CDR3 plus reference TRBV19 and TRBJ1-1, the full variable domain is DGGITQSPKYLFRKEGQNVTLSCEQNLNHDAMYWYRQDPGQGLRLIYYSQIVNDFQKGDIAEGYSVSREKKESFPLTVTSAQKNPTAFYLCASRTTGDTEAFFGQGTRLTVV.

The rearrangement uses TRBV9 and TRBJ2-7; a possible D gene is TRBD1 (6 bases). Per the germline V gene, CDR1 is SGDLS and CDR2 is YYNGEE. There are 14 residues in the CDR3. V gave up 2 bases and J gave up 0 bases, with 9 bases separating them. As DNA, the CDR3 is TGTGCCAGCAGCGTCGGGGACACCTCCTACGAGCAGTACTTC. Translating gives CASSVGDTSYEQYF.